This T cell receptor beta chain was recorded in a study of cytomegalovirus exposure and HLA in healthy donors. Broader study findings: In an earlier analysis, in around 590 donors, most V segments appeared productive either ~87% or ~30% of the time. Across donors, sequencing depth was assumed by presence/absence analyses to be roughly uniform.

This clone was counted between two and nine times. The antigen is not known. The junction shows a germline mismatch at one end, possibly a read error. PCR used 60 Vbeta primers and 13 Jbeta primers. Repertoires were generated with immunoSEQ multiplex PCR, while TCRdb's copy carries only in-frame clones and drops some. This sample has about 140,000 clones, with 88% found just once. There were likely unrecorded immune exposures, though donors were nominally healthy when sampled. The germline V gene has CDR1 SEHNR and CDR2 FQNEAQ (reference sequence). This CDR3 region has 16 residues. The TCR was taken from a woman aged 35 to 49 in good health and CMV-seronegative. The sequenced sample was PBMCs. V and J are TRBV7-9 and TRBJ1-4; 8 bases map to TRBD1. The CDR3 loop is CSSSPFLGGTGRKLFF. In DNA form, the CDR3 reads TGTTCCAGCAGCCCCTTCTTGGGGGGGACAGGAAGAAAACTGTTTTTT.